These T cell receptor beta chains were read from a single sample in a study of PD-L1 blockade in urothelial cancer. Produced via immunoSEQ multiplex PCR; TCRdb's table is partial and in-frame only. This table holds 90,000 to 130,000 clones, 85% to 95% found once. This specimen consisted of PBMCs, obtained around atezolizumab (anti-PD-L1) treatment. The receptors stem from a man in his 60s with urothelial cancer. The CDR3 runs from the conserved cysteine through the conserved F or W. Fields, in order: clone size, J gene, D gene, V gene, CDR3 protein, CDR3 DNA. The D gene is left open where the match is weak. The listing skips clone size in some rows; elsewhere it reads once, few, many or a size class.

>-|TRBJ1-1|TRBD1|TRBV7-2
CASSLEGQYTEAFF
TGTGCCAGCAGCTTAGAGGGACAGTACACTGAAGCTTTCTTT
>-|TRBJ2-3|TRBD2|TRBV10-3
CAISEGPAGGLDTQYF
TGTGCCATCAGTGAAGGGCCAGCGGGGGGGCTCGATACGCAGTATTTT
>-|TRBJ2-2|TRBD2|TRBV9
CASSPGTRITGELFF
TGTGCCAGCAGCCCCGGGACTAGAATAACCGGGGAGCTGTTTTTT
>-|TRBJ1-1|-|TRBV5-1
CASSQGRMNTEAFF
TGCGCCAGCAGCCAGGGGCGAATGAACACTGAAGCTTTCTTT
>-|TRBJ2-2|-|TRBV7-3
CASSLTSETGELFF
TGTGCCAGCAGCTTAACGTCGGAGACCGGGGAGCTGTTTTTT
>-|TRBJ2-7|-|TRBV28
CASSSNLGGRGREQYF
TGTGCCAGCAGTTCCAATCTCGGGGGGCGCGGTCGCGAGCAGTACTTC
>-|TRBJ2-1|-|TRBV30
CAWSGLGVSSYNEQFF
TGTGCCTGGAGTGGACTCGGGGTTAGCTCCTACAATGAGCAGTTCTTC
>-|TRBJ1-1|-|TRBV9
CASSVGGLLNTEAFF
TGTGCCAGCAGCGTAGGAGGGCTGTTGAACACTGAAGCTTTCTTT
>-|TRBJ2-7|-|TRBV4-3
CASSQTVTQDYEQYF
TGCGCCAGCAGCCAAACGGTTACCCAGGACTACGAGCAGTACTTC
>-|TRBJ2-7|-|TRBV7-2
CASSPRGGGSSYEQYF
TGTGCCAGCAGCCCAAGGGGAGGGGGGAGCTCCTACGAGCAGTACTTC
>-|TRBJ2-2|-|TRBV9
CASSVYGQFAGTGELFF
TGTGCCAGCAGCGTATACGGGCAGTTCGCAGGGACCGGGGAGCTGTTTTTT
>-|TRBJ1-1|-|TRBV6-5
CASSYTGNGLGTEAFF
TGTGCCAGCAGTTATACAGGGAATGGCCTAGGCACTGAAGCTTTCTTT
>-|TRBJ2-5|TRBD2|TRBV7-9
CASSLTPRGVQETQYF
TGTGCCAGCAGCTTAACCCCCCGGGGGGTCCAAGAGACCCAGTACTTC
>-|TRBJ1-1|-|TRBV9
CASSVDLDSNTEAFF
TGTGCCAGCAGCGTAGATCTGGACTCGAACACTGAAGCTTTCTTT
>-|TRBJ2-1|-|TRBV5-4
CASSWDFETGNEQFF
TGTGCCAGCAGCTGGGACTTCGAGACGGGGAATGAGCAGTTCTTC
>-|TRBJ2-1|TRBD2|TRBV5-6
CASSPSGSGREYNEQFF
TGTGCCAGCAGTCCCAGTGGTAGCGGGAGGGAGTACAATGAGCAGTTCTTC
>-|TRBJ2-3|-|TRBV7-3
CASSWGDAGTDTQYF
TGTGCCAGCAGCTGGGGGGATGCGGGCACAGATACGCAGTATTTT
>-|TRBJ2-3|TRBD1|TRBV29-1
CSVEDPGTGETDTQYF
TGCAGCGTTGAAGATCCGGGGACAGGGGAGACAGATACGCAGTATTTT
>-|TRBJ2-1|TRBD2|TRBV6-5
CASSDGGAVRFF
TGTGCCAGCAGTGACGGGGGGGCCGTGCGGTTCTTC
>-|TRBJ1-2|-|TRBV2
CASTGQSNYGYTF
TGTGCCAGCACTGGACAGTCTAACTATGGCTACACCTTC
>once|TRBJ2-3|TRBD2|TRBV30
CAWSEGLAGELDTQYF
TGTGCCTGGAGTGAGGGGCTAGCGGGAGAGCTAGATACGCAGTATTTT
>once|TRBJ2-5|TRBD1|TRBV10-2
CASSESLRQGGETQYF
TGCGCCAGCAGTGAGTCGTTGAGACAGGGGGGAGAGACCCAGTACTTC
>-|TRBJ2-7|TRBD2|TRBV5-4
CASSLDPSGTYEQYF
TGTGCCAGCAGCTTGGACCCTAGCGGAACCTACGAGCAGTACTTC
>-|TRBJ2-1|-|TRBV6-4
CASSELLGVQGTYNEQFF
TGTGCCAGCAGTGAGCTCCTTGGAGTTCAGGGGACCTACAATGAGCAGTTCTTC
>-|TRBJ2-2|TRBD1|TRBV5-1
CASSFSGQTGELFF
TGCGCCAGCAGTTTCTCGGGACAGACCGGGGAGCTGTTTTTT
>-|TRBJ2-7|TRBD1|TRBV2
CASRDRGNEQYF
TGTGCCAGCCGGGACAGGGGGAACGAGCAGTACTTC
>-|TRBJ2-2|-|TRBV21-1
CASTEPGWRWNTGELFF
TGTGCCAGCACCGAACCGGGGTGGCGATGGAACACCGGGGAGCTGTTTTTT
>once|TRBJ1-6|-|TRBV7-2
CASSHPRAYNSPLHF
TGTGCCAGCAGCCACCCCCGGGCCTATAATTCACCCCTCCACTTT
>once|TRBJ1-2|-|TRBV28
CATQSGVGGYTF
TGTGCCACTCAATCAGGGGTAGGGGGCTACACCTTC
>-|TRBJ2-5|-|TRBV7-9
CASSLMGSQETQYF
TGTGCCAGCAGCTTAATGGGCAGCCAAGAGACCCAGTACTTC
>-|TRBJ2-1|-|TRBV7-9
CASSSRLVDEQFF
TGTGCCAGCAGCTCTAGACTAGTGGATGAGCAGTTCTTC
>-|TRBJ2-5|-|TRBV2
CASSEQGLGQETQYF
TGTGCCAGCAGTGAACAGGGATTGGGGCAAGAGACCCAGTACTTC
>many|TRBJ2-2|-|TRBV9
CASSGELTRDTGELFF
TGTGCCAGCAGCGGGGAGCTTACTAGGGACACCGGGGAGCTGTTTTTT
>-|TRBJ2-5|-|TRBV7-2
CASSLASQETQYF
TGTGCCAGCAGCTTAGCCAGCCAAGAGACCCAGTACTTC
>-|TRBJ2-7|TRBD2|TRBV7-9
CATGKYTGGSEQYF
TGTGCCACCGGGAAATATACCGGGGGGTCCGAGCAGTACTTC
>-|TRBJ2-3|-|TRBV9
CASSVGGTGNTDTQYF
TGTGCCAGCAGCGTAGGAGGGACTGGCAACACAGATACGCAGTATTTT
>-|TRBJ2-3|TRBD2|TRBV7-3
CASSASGGGSTDTQYF
TGTGCCAGCTCCGCGTCCGGGGGAGGGAGCACAGATACGCAGTATTTT
>-|TRBJ2-2|-|TRBV4-2
CASSQDRVAGELFF
TGTGCCAGCAGCCAAGATCGGGTGGCCGGGGAGCTGTTTTTT
>-|TRBJ2-3|-|TRBV11-3
CASSFGSGITDTQYF
TGTGCCAGCAGCTTTGGTAGCGGTATCACAGATACGCAGTATTTT
>-|TRBJ1-3|-|TRBV7-2
CASSLAGAEAGNTIYF
TGTGCCAGCAGCTTAGCGGGGGCCGAGGCAGGAAACACCATATATTTT
>-|TRBJ2-7|TRBD1|TRBV2
CASSSTGGSYEQYF
TGTGCCAGCAGTTCGACAGGGGGCTCCTACGAGCAGTACTTC
>-|TRBJ2-7|TRBD2|TRBV29-1
CSAYETSGSKQYF
TGCAGCGCCTACGAAACCAGCGGGAGTAAGCAGTACTTC
>-|TRBJ2-3|-|TRBV9
CASSVGAGPDTQYF
TGTGCCAGCAGCGTAGGGGCGGGGCCAGATACGCAGTATTTT
>-|TRBJ1-2|TRBD1|TRBV30
CAWSVGGAQNYGYTF
TGTGCCTGGAGTGTAGGGGGCGCCCAAAACTATGGCTACACCTTC
>few|TRBJ1-5|-|TRBV7-8
CASSSLKNNQPQHF
TGTGCCAGCAGCAGCCTGAAGAACAATCAGCCCCAGCATTTT